This TCR beta chain came from a study of cytomegalovirus exposure and HLA in healthy donors. PCR involved 60 Vbeta and 13 Jbeta primers. Some clones are missing from TCRdb's copy, which holds only in-frame ones; the method was immunoSEQ multiplex PCR. The sample features approximately 110,000 clones, with roughly 3.6% in its top ten. CDR1 is SGHVS, CDR2 FQNEAQ, per germline. The length of the CDR3 is 15 residues. The chain has TRBV7-8 and TRBJ2-5; D remains ambiguous. The DNA end is more similar to TRBJ2-7, so the J call may be wrong. The TCR comes from a man younger than 45 in good health and CMV-seronegative. Sequencing was carried out using PBMCs. CDR3 sequence: CASSPMPPGPYEQYF. The CDR3 DNA reads as TGTGCCAGCAGCCCCATGCCCCCAGGTCCCTACGAGCAGTACTTC.